This is a list of T cell receptor beta chains from one sample in a study of T-cell reconstitution after alpha-beta-depleted transplantation in children. Via MiXCR, TCRdb re-called the PCR reads, giving one row per CDR3 protein. In the table there are about 180,000 distinct CDR3 sequences, over 8.5% of which are singletons. The sequencing used PBMCs, collected before TCRalphabeta/CD19-depleted stem cell transplant. These receptors were obtained from a boy aged 2 to 10 with acute myeloid leukemia, due to receive a stem cell transplant. Each CDR3 is given with its conserved first and last residue. The D gene is left open where the match is weak. Not every row has a clone size; where given, it reads once, few, many or a size class.

-	TRBV5-1	many	TRBJ2-3	CASSYDWGDTQYF	TGCGCCAGCAGCTACGACTGGGGGGATACGCAGTATTTT
TRBD2	TRBV5-5	many	TRBJ2-1	CASSFSREAHNEQFF	TGTGCCAGCAGCTTCTCGCGGGAGGCACACAATGAGCAGTTCTTC
-	TRBV7-2	many	TRBJ1-4	CASSNRQGATNEKLFF	TGTGCCAGCAGCAATCGGCAAGGGGCAACTAATGAAAAACTGTTTTTT
-	TRBV12-3/TRBV12-4	many	TRBJ1-1	CASIPFGGRTEAFF	TGTGCCAGCATTCCCTTTGGGGGGCGGACTGAAGCTTTCTTT
-	TRBV20-1	many	TRBJ2-3	CSARDIDWVTDTQYF	TGCAGTGCTAGAGATATCGACTGGGTCACAGATACGCAGTATTTT
-	TRBV15	-	TRBJ1-5	CATSWGGQRHNQPQHF	TGTGCCACCAGCTGGGGAGGACAGAGACACAATCAGCCCCAGCATTTT
TRBD2	TRBV5-1	many	TRBJ2-1	CASSLSSGSSYNEQFF	TGCGCCAGCAGCCTAAGTAGCGGGAGCTCCTACAATGAGCAGTTCTTC
-	TRBV6-1	many	TRBJ1-6	CASSEGPGVQSSPLHF	TGTGCCAGCAGTGAAGGACCCGGGGTTCAGAGTTCACCCCTCCACTTT
-	TRBV5-5	many	TRBJ2-1	CASSLSAGLMNEQFF	TGTGCCAGCAGCTTGTCGGCAGGGTTGATGAATGAGCAGTTCTTC
TRBD1	TRBV7-7	many	TRBJ2-2	CASSFGPGQGHTGELFF	TGTGCCAGCAGCTTCGGTCCGGGACAGGGGCATACCGGGGAGCTGTTTTTT
-	TRBV7-9	-	TRBJ1-1	CASSLVADNLNTEAFF	TGTGCCAGCAGCTTAGTGGCAGACAATCTGAACACTGAAGCTTTCTTT
-	TRBV5-5	-	TRBJ2-5	CASQRDRQETQYF	TGTGCCAGCCAGCGAGACAGACAAGAGACCCAGTACTTC
TRBD2	TRBV20-1	many	TRBJ2-1	CSAIGRGAGNEQFF	TGCAGTGCCATCGGGCGGGGGGCGGGCAATGAGCAGTTCTTC
-	TRBV18	many	TRBJ2-7	CASSPSRDIYEQYF	TGTGCCAGCTCACCGTCCCGGGACATATACGAGCAGTACTTC
-	TRBV5-1	-	TRBJ2-6	CASTLSGSGANVLTF	TGCGCCAGCACCCTCTCGGGCTCTGGGGCCAACGTCCTGACTTTC
TRBD2	TRBV25-1	many	TRBJ2-3	CASSEAGLAGGPQSTDTQYF	TGTGCCAGCAGTGAAGCGGGACTAGCGGGGGGGCCGCAGTCTACAGATACGCAGTATTTT
-	TRBV7-9	-	TRBJ2-1	CATGKQDSQYNEQFF	TGTGCCACCGGCAAGCAGGACAGTCAATACAATGAGCAGTTCTTC
TRBD2	TRBV10-3	-	TRBJ2-3	CAILSGTAGTTDTQYF	TGTGCCATCCTTTCGGGTACAGCGGGGACCACAGATACGCAGTATTTT
-	TRBV18	many	TRBJ2-5	CASSLFPDNQETQYF	TGTGCCAGCTCATTATTCCCGGATAACCAAGAGACCCAGTACTTC
TRBD1	TRBV28	many	TRBJ1-6	CASRGDRVGISPLHF	TGTGCCAGCAGAGGGGACAGGGTGGGAATTTCACCCCTCCACTTT
TRBD1	TRBV6-1	many	TRBJ1-1	CASRSGTENTEAFF	TGTGCCAGCAGATCCGGGACAGAAAACACTGAAGCTTTCTTT
TRBD1	TRBV20-1	many	TRBJ1-6	CSARVRTGGSPLHF	TGCAGTGCTAGAGTAAGGACAGGGGGTTCACCCCTCCACTTT
-	TRBV3-1	-	TRBJ2-5	CASSQDRTRIQTQYF	TGTGCCAGCAGCCAAGATCGAACTCGGATACAGACCCAGTACTTC
TRBD2	TRBV20-1	-	TRBJ2-1	CSAGTSPGTLF	TGCAGTGCGGGGACTAGTCCTGGTACGCTCTTC